This T cell receptor (beta chain) was identified during a study of early T cells in non-severe SARS-CoV-2 infection. Study as a whole: The sequenced material was bulk RNA from unsorted whole blood, and its chains were unpaired. Study-level findings and limits: The VDJdb matching leaned toward anti-spike CD8 responses and overlooked private and CD4 specificities.

Unique molecular identifiers were attached to individual cDNA molecules. MiXCR, run by TCRdb on the 5' RACE reads, gives a single entry per CDR3 protein. Of about 52,000 distinct CDR3 sequences in the sample, 11% were seen once. This clonotype was detected ten times or more. Its target is unknown. Source material: whole blood. The sequence was obtained from an adult who was a healthcare worker with PCR-confirmed SARS-CoV-2 infection or an uninfected control (not recorded which).

The CDR3 bases are TGTGCCAGCAGTTTTAGCGGGAGAAGTTACAATGAGCAGTTCTTC. This translates into CASSFSGRSYNEQFF. The chain carries TRBV28 and TRBJ2-1; 9 nucleotides match TRBD2. In germline, CDR1 is MDHEN, CDR2 SYDVKM. The CDR3 runs 15 residues. V lost 3 bases, J lost 4 bases, and 4 bases stayed unmatched.